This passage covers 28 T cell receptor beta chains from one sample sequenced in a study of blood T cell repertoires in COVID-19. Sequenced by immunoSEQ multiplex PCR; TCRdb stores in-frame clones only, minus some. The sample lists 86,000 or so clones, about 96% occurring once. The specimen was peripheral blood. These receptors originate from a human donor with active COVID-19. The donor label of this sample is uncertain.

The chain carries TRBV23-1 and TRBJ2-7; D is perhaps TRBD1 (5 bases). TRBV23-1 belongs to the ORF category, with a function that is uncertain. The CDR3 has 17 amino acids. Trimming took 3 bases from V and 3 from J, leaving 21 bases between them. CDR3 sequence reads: CASSHRQPKTPNYEQYF. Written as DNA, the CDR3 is TGCGCCAGCAGTCATCGACAGCCCAAAACCCCCAACTACGAGCAGTACTTC.

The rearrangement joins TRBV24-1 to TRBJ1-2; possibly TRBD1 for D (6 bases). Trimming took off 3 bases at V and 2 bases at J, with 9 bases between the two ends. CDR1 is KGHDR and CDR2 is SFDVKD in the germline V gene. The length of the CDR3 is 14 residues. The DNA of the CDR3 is TGTGCCACCAGTGATGTTGACAGGAACTATGGCTACACCTTC. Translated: CATSDVDRNYGYTF.

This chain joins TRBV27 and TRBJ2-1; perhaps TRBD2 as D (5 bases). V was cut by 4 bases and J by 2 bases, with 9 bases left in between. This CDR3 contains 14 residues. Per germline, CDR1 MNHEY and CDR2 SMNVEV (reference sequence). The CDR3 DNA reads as TGTGCCAGCAGTTCTAGCCCCACCTACAATGAGCAGTTCTTC. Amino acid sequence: CASSSSPTYNEQFF.

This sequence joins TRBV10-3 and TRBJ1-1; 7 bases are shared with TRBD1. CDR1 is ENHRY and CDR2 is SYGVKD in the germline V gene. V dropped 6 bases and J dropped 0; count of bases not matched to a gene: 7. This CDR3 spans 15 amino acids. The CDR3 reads CAISSGTVMNTEAFF. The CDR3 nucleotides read TGTGCCATCAGCTCCGGGACAGTGATGAACACTGAAGCTTTCTTT.

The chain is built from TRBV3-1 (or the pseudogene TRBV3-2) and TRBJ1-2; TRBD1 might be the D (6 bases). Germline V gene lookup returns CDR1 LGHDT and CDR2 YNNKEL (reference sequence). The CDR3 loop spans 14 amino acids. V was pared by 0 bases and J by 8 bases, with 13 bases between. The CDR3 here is CASSQDSEGQGYTF. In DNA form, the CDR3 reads TGTGCCAGCAGCCAAGATTCCGAGGGACAAGGCTACACCTTC.

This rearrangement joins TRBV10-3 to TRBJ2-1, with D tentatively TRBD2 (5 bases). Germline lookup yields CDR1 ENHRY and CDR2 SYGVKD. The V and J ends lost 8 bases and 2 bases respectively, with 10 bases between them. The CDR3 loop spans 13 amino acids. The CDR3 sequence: CAIGSVTYNEQFF. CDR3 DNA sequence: TGTGCCATCGGGAGCGTTACCTACAATGAGCAGTTCTTC.

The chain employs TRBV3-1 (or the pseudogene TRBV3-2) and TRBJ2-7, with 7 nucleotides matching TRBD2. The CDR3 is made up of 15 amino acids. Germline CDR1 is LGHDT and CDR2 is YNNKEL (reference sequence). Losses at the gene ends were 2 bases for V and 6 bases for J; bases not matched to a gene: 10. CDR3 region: CASSQWGGEISEQYF. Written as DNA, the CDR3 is TGTGCCAGCAGCCAATGGGGGGGGGAAATTAGCGAGCAGTACTTC.

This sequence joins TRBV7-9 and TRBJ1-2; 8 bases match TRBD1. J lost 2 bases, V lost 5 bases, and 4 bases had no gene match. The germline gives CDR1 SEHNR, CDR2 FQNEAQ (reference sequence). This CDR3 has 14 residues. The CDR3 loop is CASSAGGKNYGYTF. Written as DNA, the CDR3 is TGTGCCAGCAGCGCAGGGGGCAAGAACTATGGCTACACCTTC.

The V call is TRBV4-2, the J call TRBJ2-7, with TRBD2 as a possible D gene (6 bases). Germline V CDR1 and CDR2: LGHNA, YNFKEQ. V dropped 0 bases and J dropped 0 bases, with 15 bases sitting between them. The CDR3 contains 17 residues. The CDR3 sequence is CASSQELVIAVSYEQYF. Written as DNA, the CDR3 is TGTGCCAGCAGCCAAGAGCTGGTAATAGCGGTCTCCTACGAGCAGTACTTC.

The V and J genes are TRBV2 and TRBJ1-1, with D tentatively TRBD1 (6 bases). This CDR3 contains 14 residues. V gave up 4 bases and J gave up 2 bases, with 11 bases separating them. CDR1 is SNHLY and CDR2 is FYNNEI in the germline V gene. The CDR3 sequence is CASSAGTKNTEAFF. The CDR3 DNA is TGTGCCAGCAGTGCCGGGACAAAAAACACTGAAGCTTTCTTT.

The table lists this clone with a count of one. The CDR3 region is CASSLGLTVPSYEQYF. The CDR3 nucleotides are TGTGCCAGCAGCTTGGGTTTGACAGTTCCCTCCTACGAGCAGTACTTC. The chain couples TRBV5-5 to TRBJ2-7; a possible D gene is TRBD1 (5 bases). Germline-derived CDR1 and CDR2 are SGHKS and YYEKEE (reference sequence). The CDR3 covers 16 residues. V was clipped by 0 bases and J by 0 bases, with 13 bases between them.

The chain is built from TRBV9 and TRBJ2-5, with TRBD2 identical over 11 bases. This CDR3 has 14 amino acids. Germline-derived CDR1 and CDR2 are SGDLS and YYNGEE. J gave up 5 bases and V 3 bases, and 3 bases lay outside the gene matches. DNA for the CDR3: TGTGCCAGCAGCGATAGCGGGGGGGGCGAGACCCAGTACTTC. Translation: CASSDSGGGETQYF.

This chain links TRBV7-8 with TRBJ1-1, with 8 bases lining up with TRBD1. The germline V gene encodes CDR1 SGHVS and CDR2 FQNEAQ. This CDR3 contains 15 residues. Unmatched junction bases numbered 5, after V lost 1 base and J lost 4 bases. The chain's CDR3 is CASSLDRGGATEAFF. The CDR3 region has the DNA TGTGCCAGCAGCTTAGACAGGGGGGGGGCCACTGAAGCTTTCTTT. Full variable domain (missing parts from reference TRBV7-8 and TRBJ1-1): GAGVSQSPRYKVAKRGQDVALRCDPISGHVSLFWYQQALGQGPEFLTYFQNEAQLDKSGLPSDRFFAERPEGSVSTLKIQRTQQEDSAVYLCASSLDRGGATEAFFGQGTRLTVV.

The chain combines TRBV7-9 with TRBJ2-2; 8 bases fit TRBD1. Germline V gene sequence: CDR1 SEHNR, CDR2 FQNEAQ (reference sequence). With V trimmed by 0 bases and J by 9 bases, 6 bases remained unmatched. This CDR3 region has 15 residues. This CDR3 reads CASSLARGQGRELFF. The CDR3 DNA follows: TGTGCCAGCAGCTTAGCGAGAGGACAGGGAAGGGAGCTGTTTTTT.

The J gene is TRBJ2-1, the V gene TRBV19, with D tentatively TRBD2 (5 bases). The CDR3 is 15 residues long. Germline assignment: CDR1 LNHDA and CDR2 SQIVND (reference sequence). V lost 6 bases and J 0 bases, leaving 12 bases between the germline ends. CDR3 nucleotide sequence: TGTGCCAGTAGCGGGAAGGGCCGCTCCTACAATGAGCAGTTCTTC. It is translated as CASSGKGRSYNEQFF.

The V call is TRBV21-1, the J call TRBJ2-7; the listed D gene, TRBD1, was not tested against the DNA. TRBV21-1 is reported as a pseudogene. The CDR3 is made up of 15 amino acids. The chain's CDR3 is CASSKEDRGLHEQYF. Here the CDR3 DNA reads TGTGCCAGCAGCAAAGAAGATAGGGGGCTTCACGAGCAGTACTTC.

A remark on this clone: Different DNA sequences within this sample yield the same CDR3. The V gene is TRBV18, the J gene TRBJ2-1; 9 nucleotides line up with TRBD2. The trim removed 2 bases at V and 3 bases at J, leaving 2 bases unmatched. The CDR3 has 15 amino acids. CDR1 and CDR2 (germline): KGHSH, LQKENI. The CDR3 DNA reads TGTGCCAGCTCACCAAGCGGGGGGATCTACAATGAGCAGTTCTTC. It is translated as CASSPSGGIYNEQFF.

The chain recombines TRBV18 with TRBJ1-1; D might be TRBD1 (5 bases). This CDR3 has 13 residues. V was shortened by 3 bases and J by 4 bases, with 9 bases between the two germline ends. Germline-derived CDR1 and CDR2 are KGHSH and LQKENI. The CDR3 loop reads CASSPGQPTEAFF. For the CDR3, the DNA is TGTGCCAGCTCACCGGGGCAGCCCACTGAAGCTTTCTTT. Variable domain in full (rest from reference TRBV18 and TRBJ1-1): NAGVMQNPRHLVRRRGQEARLRCSPMKGHSHVYWYRQLPEEGLKFMVYLQKENIIDESGMPKERFSAEFPKEGPSILRIQQVVRGDSAAYFCASSPGQPTEAFFGQGTRLTVV.

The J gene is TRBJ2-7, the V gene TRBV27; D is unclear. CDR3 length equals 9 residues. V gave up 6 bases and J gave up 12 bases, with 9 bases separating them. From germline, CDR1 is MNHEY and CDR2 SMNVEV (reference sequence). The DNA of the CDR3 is TGTGCCAGCAGGAGGCTGACGTACTTC. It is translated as CASRRLTYF.

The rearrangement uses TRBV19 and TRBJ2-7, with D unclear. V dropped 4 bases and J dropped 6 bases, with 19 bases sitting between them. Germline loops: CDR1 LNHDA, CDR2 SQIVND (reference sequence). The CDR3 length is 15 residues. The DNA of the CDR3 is TGTGCCAGTAGTAGCACTCCGTTCCCATATCGCGAGCAGTACTTC. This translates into CASSSTPFPYREQYF.

The CDR3 is CASSRNRGRTEAFF. CDR3 bases: TGTGCCAGCAGCAGAAACAGGGGGCGCACTGAAGCTTTCTTT. The V gene is TRBV9, the J gene TRBJ1-1, with 9 bases identical to TRBD1. Looked up from germline, CDR1 is SGDLS and CDR2 is YYNGEE. The CDR3 sequence is 14 residues long. V lost 4 bases and J lost 4; bases outside the gene matches: 5.

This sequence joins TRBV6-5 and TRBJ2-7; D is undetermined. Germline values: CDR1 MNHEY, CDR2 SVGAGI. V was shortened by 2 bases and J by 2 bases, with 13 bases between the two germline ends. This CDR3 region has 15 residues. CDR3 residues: CASSYRPPPAYEQYF. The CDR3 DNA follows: TGTGCCAGCAGTTACCGCCCCCCACCAGCCTACGAGCAGTACTTC.

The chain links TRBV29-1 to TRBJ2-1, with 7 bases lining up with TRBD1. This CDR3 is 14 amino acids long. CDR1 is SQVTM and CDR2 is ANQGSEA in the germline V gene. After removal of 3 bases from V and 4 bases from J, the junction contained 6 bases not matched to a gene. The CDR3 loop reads CSVDKQGFYNEQFF. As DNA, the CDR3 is TGCAGCGTTGATAAACAGGGGTTTTACAATGAGCAGTTCTTC.

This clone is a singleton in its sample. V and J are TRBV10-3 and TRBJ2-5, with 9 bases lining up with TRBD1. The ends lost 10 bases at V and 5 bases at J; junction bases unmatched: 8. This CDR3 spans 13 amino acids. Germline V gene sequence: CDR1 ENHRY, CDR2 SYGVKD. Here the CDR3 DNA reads TGTGCCACCGAACAGGGGGCTGGCGAGACCCAGTACTTC. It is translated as CATEQGAGETQYF.

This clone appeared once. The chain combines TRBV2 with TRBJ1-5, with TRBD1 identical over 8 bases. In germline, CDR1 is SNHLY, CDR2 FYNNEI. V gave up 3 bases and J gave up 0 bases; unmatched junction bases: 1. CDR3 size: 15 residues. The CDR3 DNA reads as TGTGCCAGCAGTGATGACAGGGGTAGCAATCAGCCCCAGCATTTT. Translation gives CASSDDRGSNQPQHF.

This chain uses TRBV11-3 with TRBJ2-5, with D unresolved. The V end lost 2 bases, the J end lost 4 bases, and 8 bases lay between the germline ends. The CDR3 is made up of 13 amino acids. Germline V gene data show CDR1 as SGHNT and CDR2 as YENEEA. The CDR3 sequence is CASSLSSGETQYF. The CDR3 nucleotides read TGTGCCAGCAGCTTAAGTTCCGGAGAGACCCAGTACTTC. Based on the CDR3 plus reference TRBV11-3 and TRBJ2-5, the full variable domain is EAGVVQSPRYKIIEKKQPVAFWCNPISGHNTLYWYLQNLGQGPELLIRYENEEAVDDSQLPKDRFSAERLKGVDSTLKIQPAELGDSAVYLCASSLSSGETQYFGPGTRLLVL.

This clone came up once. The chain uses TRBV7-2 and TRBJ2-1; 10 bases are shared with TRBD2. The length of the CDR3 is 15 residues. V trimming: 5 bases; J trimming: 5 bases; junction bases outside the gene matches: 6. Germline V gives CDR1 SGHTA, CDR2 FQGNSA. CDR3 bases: TGTGCCAGCAGCCCTAGCGGGAGTGTGAACAATGAGCAGTTCTTC. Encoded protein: CASSPSGSVNNEQFF.

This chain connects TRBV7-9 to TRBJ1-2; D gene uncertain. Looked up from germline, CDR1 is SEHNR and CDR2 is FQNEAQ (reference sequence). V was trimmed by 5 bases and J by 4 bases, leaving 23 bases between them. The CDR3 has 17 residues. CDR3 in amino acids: CASSPEGALALSYGYTF. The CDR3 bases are TGTGCCAGCAGCCCCGAGGGCGCCCTAGCGTTGAGCTATGGCTACACCTTC. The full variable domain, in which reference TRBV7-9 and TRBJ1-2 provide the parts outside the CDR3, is DTGVSQNPRHKITKRGQNVTFRCDPISEHNRLYWYRQTLGQGPEFLTYFQNEAQLEKSRLLSDRFSAERPKGSFSTLEIQRTEQGDSAMYLCASSPEGALALSYGYTFGSGTRLTVV.